The 9 T cell receptor beta chains in this list originate from one sample, sequenced in a study of CD8 T cells in Susac syndrome. With random hexamers, reverse transcription was performed on about 0.5 to 1 ug of RNA. TCRdb independently ran MiXCR on the immunoSEQ multiplex PCR reads; one entry per CDR3 protein. The sample carries about 240,000 distinct CDR3 sequences, about 96% recorded once. Sequencing was carried out using CD4+ T cells from PBMCs. The receptors were gathered from a human donor with Susac syndrome.

This clonotype was detected a few times. V usage is TRBV25-1 and J usage is TRBJ2-6; D is undetermined. Trimming pared 6 bases from V and 0 bases from J, leaving 6 bases between. This CDR3 has 14 residues. Germline V lookup: CDR1 MGHDK, CDR2 SYGVNS. CDR3 coding DNA: TGTGCCAGCAGCCGAAACTCTGGGGCCAACGTCCTGACTTTC. As protein: CASSRNSGANVLTF. The full variable domain, its missing parts supplied by reference TRBV25-1 and TRBJ2-6, is EADIYQTPRYLVIGTGKKITLECSQTMGHDKMYWYQQDPGMELHLIHYSYGVNSTEKGDLSSESTVSRIRTEHFPLTLESARPSHTSQYLCASSRNSGANVLTFGAGSRLTVL.

This clonotype appeared a few times. The chain uses TRBV12-3 or TRBV12-4 and TRBJ2-7; TRBD2 might be the D (5 bases). This CDR3 region has 11 residues. Trimming pared 6 bases from V and 6 bases from J, leaving 9 bases between. This CDR3 reads CASSPGIEQYF. In nucleotides, the CDR3 is TGTGCCAGCAGCCCGGGAATCGAGCAGTACTTC.

The genes are TRBV7-6 and TRBJ2-2, with 8 bases matching TRBD1. Germline trimming cut 5 bases from V and 4 bases from J; bases unmatched to any gene: 0. There are 13 residues in the CDR3. CDR1 is SGHVS and CDR2 is FNYEAQ in the germline V gene. In DNA, the CDR3 is TGTGCCAGCAGCCAGGGGGCCACCGGGGAGCTGTTTTTT. It encodes CASSQGATGELFF.

The chain recombines TRBV19 with TRBJ2-1; no clear D gene. V gave up 9 bases and J gave up 6 bases, with 18 bases separating them. CDR3 length: 14 amino acids. Germline V gives CDR1 LNHDA, CDR2 SQIVND (reference sequence). The CDR3 bases are TGTGCCAGCACTGCATTCCAACCAACCAATGAGCAGTTCTTC. Its protein product is CASTAFQPTNEQFF.

The chain employs TRBV29-1 and TRBJ1-2, with D perhaps TRBD1 (6 bases). The CDR3 contains 15 residues. Germline values: CDR1 SQVTM, CDR2 ANQGSEA. V lost 1 base and J lost 9, with 21 bases in between. CDR3 sequence reads: CSVEGTQGLYGSYTF. CDR3 sequence (DNA): TGCAGCGTTGAAGGAACACAGGGATTATATGGGAGCTACACCTTC.

V gene TRBV4-1 combines with J gene TRBJ2-2, with D unclear. This CDR3 contains 17 residues. Germline lookup yields CDR1 MGHRA and CDR2 YSYEKL. The V gene lost 0 bases and the J gene lost 3 bases, with 14 bases spanning the gap. The CDR3 spells CASSQEGGVLDTGELFF. CDR3 nucleotide sequence: TGCGCCAGCAGCCAAGAAGGCGGTGTACTGGACACCGGGGAGCTGTTTTTT.

The rearrangement joins TRBV9 to TRBJ2-6; the D gene is possibly TRBD1 (5 bases). The V and J ends lost 0 bases and 2 bases respectively, with 6 bases between them. CDR3 length: 15 amino acids. The germline CDR1 and CDR2 sequences are SGDLS and YYNGEE. The CDR3 sequence: CASSVAGTGANVLTF. The DNA for the CDR3 is TGTGCCAGCAGCGTAGCAGGGACTGGGGCCAACGTCCTGACTTTC.

The chain's CDR3 is CASSLGRGTDTQYF. The DNA of the CDR3 is TGTGCCAGCAGTTTAGGGAGGGGGACAGATACGCAGTATTTT. This chain joins TRBV28 and TRBJ2-3; tentatively, D is TRBD2 (7 bases). V gave up 2 bases and J gave up 3 bases, with 9 bases separating them. The CDR3 is 14 amino acids. Germline-derived CDR1 and CDR2 are MDHEN and SYDVKM.

The chain carries TRBV7-3 and TRBJ2-5; 10 bases fit TRBD2. Germline-derived CDR1 and CDR2 are SGHTA and FQGTGA. J gave up 5 bases and V 4 bases, and 4 bases lay outside the gene matches. The CDR3 totals 14 residues. In DNA form, the CDR3 reads TGTGCCAGCAGCTCCCTAGCGGGAGTGGAGACCCAGTACTTC. Its protein product is CASSSLAGVETQYF.